What follows describes a single T cell receptor (beta chain). Its antigen is as yet unknown. The data stem from a study of T cell clones after liver transplantation. Study-wide context: TCRbeta sequencing after a pre-transplant mixed lymphocyte reaction identified graft-donor-reactive clones, later tracked in post-transplant blood. Subjects received no induction therapy and standard immunosuppression until randomization at 12-24 months post-transplant. Notes on the study in general: These preliminary findings come from unstandardized post-transplant sampling times. Low donor cell numbers restricted donor-reactive repertoire measurement in two subjects.

This CDR3 contains 13 residues. The trim removed 10 bases at V and 4 bases at J, leaving 9 bases unmatched. Germline V CDR1 and CDR2: MDHEN, SYDVKM. Profiled with immunoSEQ multiplex PCR; TCRdb holds only in-frame clones, not every one. Here the sample spans around 80,000 clones, roughly 80% being singletons. The chain couples TRBV28 to TRBJ1-2, with 7 nucleotides matching TRBD1. The sample consisted of CD4+ T cells from blood, taken about 46 months after liver transplant. This sequence was found in a human patient who received a liver transplant. Certain T cells may be donor cells from the graft. The CDR3 loop reads CAIERGLTYGYTF. Written as DNA, the CDR3 is TGTGCCATCGAAAGGGGGCTGACCTATGGCTACACCTTC.